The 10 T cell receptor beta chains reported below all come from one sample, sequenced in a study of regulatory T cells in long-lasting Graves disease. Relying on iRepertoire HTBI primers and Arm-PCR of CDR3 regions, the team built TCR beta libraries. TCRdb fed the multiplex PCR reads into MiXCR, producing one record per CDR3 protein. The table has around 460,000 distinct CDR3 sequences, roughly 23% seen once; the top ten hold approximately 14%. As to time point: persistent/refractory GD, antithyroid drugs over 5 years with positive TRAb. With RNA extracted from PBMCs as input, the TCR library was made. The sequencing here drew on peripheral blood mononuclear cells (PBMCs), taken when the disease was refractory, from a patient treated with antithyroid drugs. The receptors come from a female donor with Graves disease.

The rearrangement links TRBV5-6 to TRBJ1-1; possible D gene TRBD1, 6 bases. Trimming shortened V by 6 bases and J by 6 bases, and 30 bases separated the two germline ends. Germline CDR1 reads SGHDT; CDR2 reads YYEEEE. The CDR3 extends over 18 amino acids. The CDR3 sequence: CASTELGRANRAKAEAFF. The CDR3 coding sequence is TGTGCCAGCACCGAGCTCGGAAGGGCTAACAGGGCTAAGGCTGAAGCTTTCTTT.

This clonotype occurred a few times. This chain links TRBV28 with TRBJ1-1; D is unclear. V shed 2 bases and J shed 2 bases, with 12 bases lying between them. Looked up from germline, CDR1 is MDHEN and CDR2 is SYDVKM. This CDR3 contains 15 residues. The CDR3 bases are TGTGCCAGCAGTTTAAGCGGGCCTCAAAACACTGAAGCTTTCTTT. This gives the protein CASSLSGPQNTEAFF.

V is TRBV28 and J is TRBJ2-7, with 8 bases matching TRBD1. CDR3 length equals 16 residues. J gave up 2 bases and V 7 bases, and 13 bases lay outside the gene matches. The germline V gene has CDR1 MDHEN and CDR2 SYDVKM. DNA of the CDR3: TGTGCCAGCACCACTGCCGGGACAGGCTTCACCTACGAGCAGTACTTC. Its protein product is CASTTAGTGFTYEQYF. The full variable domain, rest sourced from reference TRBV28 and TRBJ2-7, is DVKVTQSSRYLVKRTGEKVFLECVQDMDHENMFWYRQDPGLGLRLIYFSYDVKMKEKGDIPEGYSVSREKKERFSLILESASTNQTSMYLCASTTAGTGFTYEQYFGPGTRLTVT.

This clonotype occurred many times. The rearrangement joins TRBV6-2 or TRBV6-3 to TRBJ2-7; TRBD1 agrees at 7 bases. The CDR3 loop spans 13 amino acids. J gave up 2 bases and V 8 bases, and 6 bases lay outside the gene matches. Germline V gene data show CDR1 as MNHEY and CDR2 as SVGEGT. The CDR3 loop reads CASATGSTYEQYF. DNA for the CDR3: TGTGCCAGCGCGACAGGGTCCACCTACGAGCAGTACTTC.

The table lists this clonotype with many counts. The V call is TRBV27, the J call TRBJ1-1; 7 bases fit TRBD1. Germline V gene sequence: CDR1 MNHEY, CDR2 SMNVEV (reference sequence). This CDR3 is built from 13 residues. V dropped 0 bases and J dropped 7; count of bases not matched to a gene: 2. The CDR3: CASSLSAGGEAFF. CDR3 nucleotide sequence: TGTGCCAGCAGTTTATCCGCAGGGGGTGAAGCTTTCTTT.

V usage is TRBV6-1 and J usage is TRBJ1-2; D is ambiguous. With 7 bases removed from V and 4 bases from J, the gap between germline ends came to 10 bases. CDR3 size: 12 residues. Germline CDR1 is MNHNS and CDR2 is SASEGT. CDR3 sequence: CASISKRYGYTF. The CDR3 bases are TGTGCCAGCATCTCAAAGCGCTATGGCTACACCTTC.

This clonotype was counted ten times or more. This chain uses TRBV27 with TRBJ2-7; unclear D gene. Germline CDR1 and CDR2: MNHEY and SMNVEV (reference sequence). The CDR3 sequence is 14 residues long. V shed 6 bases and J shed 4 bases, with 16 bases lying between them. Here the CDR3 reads CASSLRAGPYEQYF. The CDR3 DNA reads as TGTGCCAGCAGCCTCCGGGCAGGACCATACGAGCAGTACTTC.

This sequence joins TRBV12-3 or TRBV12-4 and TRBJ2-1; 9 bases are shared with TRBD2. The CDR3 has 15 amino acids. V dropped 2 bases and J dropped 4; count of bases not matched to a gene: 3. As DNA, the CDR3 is TGTGCCAGCAGTTTAATGACTAGCGGATACAATGAGCAGTTCTTC. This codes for CASSLMTSGYNEQFF.

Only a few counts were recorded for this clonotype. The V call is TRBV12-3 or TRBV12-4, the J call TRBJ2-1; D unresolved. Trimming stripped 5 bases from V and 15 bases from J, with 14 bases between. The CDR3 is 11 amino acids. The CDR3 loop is CASSDTRIAFF. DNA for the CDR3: TGTGCCAGCAGTGACACCAGGATTGCGTTCTTC.

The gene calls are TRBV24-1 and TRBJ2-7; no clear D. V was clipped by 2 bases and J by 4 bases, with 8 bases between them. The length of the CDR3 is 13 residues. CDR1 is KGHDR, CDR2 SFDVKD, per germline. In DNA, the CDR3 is TGTGCCACCAGTGATTCTAACAGATACGAGCAGTACTTC. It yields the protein CATSDSNRYEQYF.